The clone carrying this T cell receptor beta chain has just a few counts. Antigen: not known. The data were taken from a study of cytomegalovirus exposure and HLA in healthy donors. Germline-derived CDR1 and CDR2 are SGHNT and YYREEE (reference sequence). V shed 5 bases, J shed 0 bases, and the junction held 7 bases outside the gene matches. There are 17 residues in the CDR3. The PCR made use of 60 Vbeta and 13 Jbeta primers. The method was immunoSEQ multiplex PCR; TCRdb's version includes in-frame clones alone and lacks a portion of them. This table holds fewer than 200,000 clones, roughly 9.4% found once. Study observations and caveats: Evidence from a later analysis indicated that most CMV-associated TCR beta chains looked HLA-restricted. Reports indicate that TCR beta sequences accurately predicted the HLA-A and HLA-B alleles of most subjects.

The chain couples TRBV5-4 to TRBJ2-7, with 14 bases matching TRBD2. Sequencing used PBMCs. The TCR was taken from a woman in her 30s in good health and CMV-seropositive. This CDR3 reads CASSPGLAGVGSYEQYF. CDR3 sequence (DNA): TGTGCCAGCAGTCCGGGACTAGCGGGAGTAGGCTCCTACGAGCAGTACTTC.